This TCR beta chain was documented in a study of T cell repertoires in cytomegalovirus infection. Across the study: The public TCR beta signatures pointed to both CMV infection and matching HLA type.

Study findings and constraints: The ex vivo response was dominated by HLA-C-restricted CMV-specific TCR beta clonotypes.

This clonotype appeared many times. Its target is not known. Using its own MiXCR run on the reads, TCRdb lists one record per CDR3 protein. The data show about 300,000 distinct CDR3 sequences, with approximately 10% seen just once and around 2.5% held by the top ten. This CDR3 region has 13 residues. Germline V gene data show CDR1 as SQVTM and CDR2 as ANQGSEA. With V trimmed by 5 bases and J by 4 bases, 3 bases remained unmatched. The chain has TRBV29-1 and TRBJ2-1; 9 bases are shared with TRBD2. This receptor was identified in a human donor in good health (CMV status not recorded). Some clones in this sample may be carry-over from other donors' samples. Sequencing was done on a sample of PBMCs. CDR3: CSVKSGGYNEQFF. CDR3 nucleotides: TGCAGCGTTAAGAGCGGGGGGTACAATGAGCAGTTCTTC.